This passage covers 17 T cell receptor beta chains from one sample sequenced in a study of patients and donors after allogeneic stem cell transplantation. One entry per CDR3 protein, called by TCRdb with MiXCR from the RT-PCR reads. The profile shows 410,000 or so distinct CDR3 sequences, 16% of them singletons. The sample was blood, either unsorted or a sorted T cell fraction (not recorded which). The source is a human donor who was either an allogeneic HSCT recipient or a stem cell or donor lymphocyte infusion donor (not recorded which). It is not recorded whose cells these are; they may come from a transplant donor.

The chain joins TRBV27 to TRBJ2-5, with D tentatively TRBD2 (5 bases). The ends were cut back, 6 bases at V and 5 bases at J, with 19 bases in the middle. This CDR3 is built from 15 residues. Germline V gives CDR1 MNHEY, CDR2 SMNVEV (reference sequence). In nucleotides, the CDR3 is TGTGCCAGCAGCCACCCTTCCGAGGGCAGGGAGACCCAGTACTTC. Translated, it gives CASSHPSEGRETQYF.

This clonotype has at least ten counts. This CDR3 is CSVSGTGGSQPQHF. In DNA, the CDR3 is TGCAGCGTGTCCGGGACAGGGGGTAGTCAGCCCCAGCATTTT. V gene TRBV29-1 combines with J gene TRBJ1-5; 11 nucleotides line up with TRBD1. The trim removed 6 bases at V and 6 bases at J, leaving 7 bases unmatched. The CDR3 is made up of 14 amino acids. Germline assignment: CDR1 SQVTM and CDR2 ANQGSEA. Complete variable domain (other parts from reference TRBV29-1 and TRBJ1-5): SAVISQKPSRDICQRGTSLTIQCQVDSQVTMMFWYRQQPGQSLTLIATANQGSEATYESGFVIDKFPISRPNLTFSTLTVSNMSPEDSSIYLCSVSGTGGSQPQHFGDGTRLSIL.

This clonotype has more than one count but fewer than ten. The V and J genes are TRBV7-2 and TRBJ2-5; D is unclear. The CDR3 consists of 13 residues. Germline lookup yields CDR1 SGHTA and CDR2 FQGNSA. V shed 1 base and J shed 5 bases, with 8 bases lying between them. CDR3 nucleotide sequence: TGTGCCAGCAGCTTAGGGCCTGGGGAGACCCAGTACTTC. Residues: CASSLGPGETQYF.

This rearrangement joins TRBV6-5 to TRBJ1-5; possibly TRBD1 for D (5 bases). CDR1 MNHEY and CDR2 SVGAGI come from the germline V gene. V lost 2 bases, J lost 0 bases, and 14 bases lay in between. The CDR3 is 17 amino acids. The CDR3 DNA sequence: TGTGCCAGCAGTTACCCGGCCGGGACGGGTAGCAATCAGCCCCAGCATTTT. It is translated as CASSYPAGTGSNQPQHF.

This clonotype was seen only a few times. The chain carries TRBV4-3 and TRBJ1-5; a weak D match, TRBD1 (5 bases). The CDR3 consists of 14 residues. V lost 4 bases to trimming and J lost 1 base, with 8 bases between them. Germline V gene data show CDR1 as LGHNA and CDR2 as YSLEER. Here the CDR3 reads CASSRTPSNQPQHF. DNA for the CDR3: TGCGCCAGCAGCCGGACACCGAGCAATCAGCCCCAGCATTTT.

There are many counts of this clonotype. V gene TRBV29-1 combines with J gene TRBJ1-2, with 7 bases that match TRBD1. In germline, CDR1 is SQVTM, CDR2 ANQGSEA. This CDR3 contains 13 residues. The trim removed 1 base at V and 5 bases at J, leaving 4 bases unmatched. The CDR3 protein is CSVEGGQRYGYTF. DNA of the CDR3: TGCAGCGTTGAAGGGGGACAGCGGTATGGCTACACCTTC.

In its sample, this clonotype was seen many times. The chain carries TRBV29-1 and TRBJ1-2, with D unclear. Germline-derived CDR1 and CDR2 are SQVTM and ANQGSEA. The CDR3 length is 11 residues. V was pared by 2 bases and J by 6 bases, with 7 bases between. Written as DNA, the CDR3 is TGCAGCGTTGAATCGAGCCATGGCTACACCTTC. This translates into CSVESSHGYTF.

The chain is built from TRBV4-1 and TRBJ1-5; D not resolved. The V end was cut by 4 bases, the J end by 5 bases, with 12 bases between. There are 14 residues in the CDR3. CDR1 is MGHRA, CDR2 YSYEKL, per germline. The CDR3 loop is CASSLRQRDQPQHF. CDR3 DNA: TGCGCCAGCAGCCTTCGTCAACGGGATCAGCCCCAGCATTTT.

This clonotype was picked up many times. The chain employs TRBV5-1 and TRBJ2-1; 15 bases agree with TRBD2. The CDR3 covers 18 residues. V lost 3 bases and J lost 7; bases outside the gene matches: 11. Germline values: CDR1 SGHRS, CDR2 YFSETQ. In nucleotides, the CDR3 is TGCGCCAGCAGCTCCGGCGGACTAGCGGGAGGGCCGGGGAATGAGCAGTTCTTC. Translated: CASSSGGLAGGPGNEQFF.

V usage is TRBV2 and J usage is TRBJ1-1; D might be TRBD1 (5 bases). V dropped 6 bases and J dropped 4 bases, with 12 bases sitting between them. Germline loops: CDR1 SNHLY, CDR2 FYNNEI. The CDR3 is 13 amino acids. DNA for the CDR3: TGTGCCAGCAGGCGGGGGGGGAGCACTGAAGCTTTCTTT. Residues: CASRRGGSTEAFF.

The J gene is TRBJ2-7, the V gene TRBV7-8; 7 bases are a match to TRBD1. The germline V gene encodes CDR1 SGHVS and CDR2 FQNEAQ. J lost 4 bases, V lost 5 bases, and 8 bases had no gene match. This CDR3 region has 14 residues. In nucleotides, the CDR3 is TGTGCCAGCAGCGACGGGACAGCATTTTACGAGCAGTACTTC. Translated, it gives CASSDGTAFYEQYF. The full variable domain, rest sourced from reference TRBV7-8 and TRBJ2-7, is GAGVSQSPRYKVAKRGQDVALRCDPISGHVSLFWYQQALGQGPEFLTYFQNEAQLDKSGLPSDRFFAERPEGSVSTLKIQRTQQEDSAVYLCASSDGTAFYEQYFGPGTRLTVT.

The chain employs TRBV24-1 and TRBJ2-5, with D possibly TRBD2 on 7 matching bases. The CDR3 sequence is 16 residues long. Between the trimmed V and J ends, which lost 1 base and 4 bases, there was a span of 15 bases. CDR1 is KGHDR and CDR2 is SFDVKD in the germline V gene. The CDR3 here is CATSDLRGGRAETQYF. The CDR3 DNA sequence: TGTGCCACCAGTGATTTAAGGGGGGGCCGGGCAGAGACCCAGTACTTC.

A few counts support this clonotype. The chain carries TRBV15 and TRBJ2-1; D remains ambiguous. The CDR3 runs to 15 residues. Germline CDR1 and CDR2: LNHNV and YYDKDF (reference sequence). The germline V and J ends were trimmed by 0 bases and 8 bases, with 14 bases remaining between them. DNA of the CDR3: TGTGCCACCAGCAGAGATGGGAAATCGGTCGATGAGCAGTTCTTC. Its protein is CATSRDGKSVDEQFF.

This clonotype has a handful of counts. The chain is built from TRBV4-3 and TRBJ1-3; perhaps TRBD1 as D (6 bases). Trimming pared 1 base from V and 2 bases from J, leaving 12 bases between. Looked up from germline, CDR1 is LGHNA and CDR2 is YSLEER. The CDR3 loop spans 16 amino acids. CDR3 coding DNA: TGCGCCAGCAGCCAAGGGGGGGCTCCTCCTGGAAACACCATATATTTT. Translating it yields CASSQGGAPPGNTIYF.

The V call is TRBV27, the J call TRBJ1-2; 7 positions match TRBD1. Per the germline V gene, CDR1 is MNHEY and CDR2 is SMNVEV (reference sequence). This CDR3 contains 13 residues. The trim removed 3 bases at V and 8 bases at J, leaving 6 bases unmatched. This CDR3 is CASSFSTGVGYTF. In DNA form, the CDR3 reads TGTGCCAGCAGTTTTAGTACAGGGGTCGGCTACACCTTC.

This chain links TRBV20-1 with TRBJ2-2; D may be TRBD1 (5 bases). With 1 base removed from V and 2 bases from J, the gap between germline ends came to 11 bases. The CDR3 totals 15 residues. Germline CDR1 and CDR2: DFQATT and SNEGSKA (reference sequence). The CDR3 DNA follows: TGCAGTGCTAGAGGTCAGGACACAAACACCGGGGAGCTGTTTTTT. Residues: CSARGQDTNTGELFF.

This clonotype has only a few counts. V usage is TRBV6-1 and J usage is TRBJ1-2; no clear D. The CDR3 covers 16 residues. The V and J ends lost 7 bases and 6 bases respectively, with 24 bases between them. Germline V CDR1 and CDR2: MNHNS, SASEGT. The CDR3 sequence: CASTTLIRKFFDGYTF. CDR3 coding DNA: TGTGCCAGCACTACACTTATCAGGAAATTTTTCGATGGCTACACCTTC.